This passage covers 19 T cell receptor beta chains from one sample sequenced in a study of radiation and T cells in renal cell carcinoma. Sample time point: blood 2 weeks post-SBRT. Treatment reported: 15 Gy SBRT to primary tumor, nephrectomy 4 weeks later. The method was immunoSEQ multiplex PCR; TCRdb's version includes in-frame clones alone and lacks a portion of them. The sample has 120,000 or so clones, approximately 75% seen once. The source was blood, collected from a patient whose treatment included radiotherapy and nephrectomy. These TCRs come from a woman aged 55-69 years with renal cell carcinoma.

CDR3 DNA: TGTGCCAGCAGTGTACTAGACGGCCTATACGAGCAGTACTTC. Translated: CASSVLDGLYEQYF. The J gene is TRBJ2-7, the V gene TRBV28; D might be TRBD2 (5 bases). The CDR3 extends over 14 amino acids. CDR1 is MDHEN and CDR2 is SYDVKM in the germline V gene. Trimming shortened V by 5 bases and J by 4 bases, and 15 bases separated the two germline ends.

The chain uses TRBV11-2 and TRBJ1-4; 8 bases align to TRBD1. The CDR3 contains 17 residues. Per germline, CDR1 SGHAT and CDR2 FQNNGV. The V and J ends lost 5 bases and 5 bases, in that order; junction bases with no gene match: 13. The CDR3 protein is CASSLGAGQGRNEKLFF. DNA of the CDR3: TGTGCCAGCAGCCTGGGGGCCGGACAGGGTAGGAATGAAAAACTGTTTTTT.

V is TRBV6-5 and J is TRBJ2-7, with TRBD1 matching 9 bases. CDR1 MNHEY and CDR2 SVGAGI come from the germline V gene. This CDR3 region has 15 residues. Unmatched junction bases numbered 4, after V lost 4 bases and J lost 0 bases. The CDR3 sequence: CASSSDRGISYEQYF. CDR3 nucleotide sequence: TGTGCCAGCAGTTCCGACAGGGGGATCTCCTACGAGCAGTACTTC.

The V call is TRBV21-1, the J call TRBJ2-3; the D call in the table, TRBD1, was not verified against the DNA. TRBV21-1 is labeled a pseudogene. The length of the CDR3 is 16 residues. CDR3 coding DNA: TGTGCCAGCAGCATAGGGCAGGGTAACGGAACAGATACGCAGTATTTT. Amino acid sequence: CASSIGQGNGTDTQYF.

The gene calls are TRBV5-6 and TRBJ2-7, with no clear D. The V gene lost 4 bases and the J gene lost 2 bases, with 13 bases spanning the gap. The germline V gene encodes CDR1 SGHDT and CDR2 YYEEEE. The CDR3 runs 14 residues. CDR3: CASSEPNHPYEQYF. The CDR3, as DNA: TGTGCCAGCAGCGAACCGAACCACCCCTACGAGCAGTACTTC.

Only one count was recorded for this clone. The CDR3 region has the DNA TGTGCCTGGAGTGGGGGACAGGGGATGTGGAGGACGCAGTATTTT. Encoded protein: CAWSGGQGMWRTQYF. The chain uses TRBV30 and TRBJ2-3; 10 nucleotides line up with TRBD1. The germline V gene encodes CDR1 GTSNPN and CDR2 SVGIG (reference sequence). This CDR3 region has 15 residues. Trimming cost V 1 base and J 9 bases; bases outside gene matches: 10.

This clone was detected only a few times. This sequence joins TRBV19 and TRBJ2-7, with D unresolved. Trimming took 6 bases from V and 4 from J, leaving 16 bases between them. The CDR3 has 14 amino acids. Germline V lookup: CDR1 LNHDA, CDR2 SQIVND (reference sequence). CDR3 sequence reads: CASSPTAGGYEQYF. CDR3 DNA: TGTGCCAGTAGCCCCACTGCAGGCGGATACGAGCAGTACTTC. Variable domain in full (rest from reference TRBV19 and TRBJ2-7): DGGITQSPKYLFRKEGQNVTLSCEQNLNHDAMYWYRQDPGQGLRLIYYSQIVNDFQKGDIAEGYSVSREKKESFPLTVTSAQKNPTAFYLCASSPTAGGYEQYFGPGTRLTVT.

The rearrangement joins TRBV7-2 to TRBJ2-2; tentative D call: TRBD2 (5 bases). CDR1 SGHTA and CDR2 FQGNSA come from the germline V gene. The V and J ends lost 3 bases and 7 bases respectively, with 12 bases between them. The CDR3 sequence is 14 residues long. The CDR3 region has the DNA TGTGCCAGCAGCTTGCGAGGACGGGGCGGGGAGCTGTTTTTT. The encoded protein is CASSLRGRGGELFF.

The chain recombines TRBV5-1 with TRBJ1-6, with a possible D match to TRBD1 (6 bases). The V end lost 9 bases, the J end lost 1 base, and 20 bases lay between the germline ends. The germline V gene encodes CDR1 SGHRS and CDR2 YFSETQ. CDR3 size: 17 residues. CDR3 residues: CANPPGGRDSYNSPLHF. The DNA for the CDR3 is TGCGCCAACCCACCGGGGGGCAGGGATTCCTATAATTCACCCCTCCACTTT.

The chain uses TRBV5-4 and TRBJ2-7, with a possible D match to TRBD1 (6 bases). This CDR3 spans 12 amino acids. V was trimmed by 1 base and J by 6 bases, leaving 8 bases between them. The germline V gene has CDR1 SGHNT and CDR2 YYREEE (reference sequence). CDR3 in DNA: TGTGCCAGCAGCTTGAGGGGGTCCGAGCAGTACTTC. Its protein is CASSLRGSEQYF.

This clone was recorded once. This rearrangement joins TRBV10-2 to TRBJ2-7, with a possible D match to TRBD1 (6 bases). Trimming pared 8 bases from V and 3 bases from J, leaving 14 bases between. CDR3 length: 13 residues. CDR1 is WSHSY and CDR2 is SAAADI in the germline V gene. CDR3 in DNA: TGCGCCAGCTCCCGGACAGTAAACTACGAGCAGTACTTC. Protein: CASSRTVNYEQYF.

V is TRBV6-4 and J is TRBJ2-2; 8 bases match TRBD2. The junction had 3 bases not matched to a gene; V was cut back by 0 bases and J by 3 bases. Germline CDR1 is MRHNA and CDR2 is SNTAGT. CDR3 length: 16 residues. Written as DNA, the CDR3 is TGTGCCAGCAGTGACTCGGTAGCGGGGTACACCGGGGAGCTGTTTTTT. This encodes CASSDSVAGYTGELFF.

The chain uses TRBV19 and TRBJ1-4; D unclear. This CDR3 is built from 15 residues. In germline, CDR1 is LNHDA, CDR2 SQIVND (reference sequence). Trimming removed 6 bases from V and 0 bases from J, with 11 bases in between. Here the CDR3 reads CASRGWAATNEKLFF. CDR3 bases: TGTGCCAGTAGGGGCTGGGCTGCAACTAATGAAAAACTGTTTTTT.

CDR3 in DNA: TGTGCCAGCAGCTTAGGTACTCTGGGTGGGGCAGATACGCAGTATTTT. This codes for CASSLGTLGGADTQYF. This chain links TRBV7-9 with TRBJ2-3; D uncertain. Germline V gene lookup returns CDR1 SEHNR and CDR2 FQNEAQ (reference sequence). V lost 1 base to trimming and J lost 4 bases, with 15 bases between them. The CDR3 extends over 16 amino acids.

This sequence joins TRBV5-4 and TRBJ2-7; TRBD1 agrees at 8 bases. Germline loops: CDR1 SGHNT, CDR2 YYREEE (reference sequence). J lost 0 bases, V lost 2 bases, and 4 bases had no gene match. The CDR3 is made up of 15 amino acids. This CDR3 is CASSLFGTGSYEQYF. In DNA form, the CDR3 reads TGTGCCAGCAGCTTATTTGGGACAGGCTCCTACGAGCAGTACTTC.

This sequence joins TRBV5-1 and TRBJ1-6; TRBD1 is a possible D gene (5 bases). Germline loops: CDR1 SGHRS, CDR2 YFSETQ. V was trimmed by 5 bases and J by 2 bases, leaving 14 bases between them. The CDR3 runs to 16 residues. The CDR3 sequence: CASSPGTRTYNSPLHF. As DNA, the CDR3 is TGCGCCAGCAGTCCAGGGACGCGGACCTATAATTCACCCCTCCACTTT.

The rearrangement links TRBV5-6 to TRBJ2-2; D uncertain. The V and J ends lost 0 bases and 7 bases respectively, with 13 bases between them. The CDR3 spans 15 residues. Germline V lookup: CDR1 SGHDT, CDR2 YYEEEE. Written as DNA, the CDR3 is TGTGCCAGCAGCTTGGTAGGGTTGGAGAACGGGGAGCTGTTTTTT. Its protein product is CASSLVGLENGELFF.

This clone was seen repeatedly, ten times or more. This sequence joins TRBV28 and TRBJ2-2; D possibly uses TRBD1 or TRBD2 (5 bases each). V lost 8 bases to trimming and J lost 0 bases, with 16 bases between them. CDR3 size: 16 residues. The germline gives CDR1 MDHEN, CDR2 SYDVKM. The CDR3 loop is CASYPSGSSNTGELFF. DNA for the CDR3: TGTGCCAGCTACCCGTCAGGGAGCTCGAACACCGGGGAGCTGTTTTTT.

The chain joins TRBV6-4 to TRBJ2-3, with D possibly being TRBD2 (5 bases). CDR1 and CDR2 from the germline V gene are MRHNA and SNTAGT. There are 16 residues in the CDR3. V shed 2 bases and J shed 3 bases, with 15 bases lying between them. The CDR3 reads CASSDRTSAGTDTQYF. CDR3 DNA: TGTGCCAGCAGTGACCGGACTTCTGCTGGGACAGATACGCAGTATTTT.